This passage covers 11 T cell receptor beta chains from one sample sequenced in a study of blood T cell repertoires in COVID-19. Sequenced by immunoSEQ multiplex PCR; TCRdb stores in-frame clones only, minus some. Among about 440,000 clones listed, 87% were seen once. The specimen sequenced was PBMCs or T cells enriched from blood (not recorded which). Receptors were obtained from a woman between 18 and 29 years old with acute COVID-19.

The CDR3 loop is CASRKRTGSGRNSPLHF. In nucleotides, the CDR3 is TGTGCCAGCAGAAAACGGACAGGGAGCGGACGGAATTCACCCCTCCACTTT. The chain recombines TRBV2 with TRBJ1-6; 8 nucleotides match TRBD1. CDR1 is SNHLY, CDR2 FYNNEI, per germline. V gave up 6 bases and J gave up 7 bases; unmatched junction bases: 14. This CDR3 region has 17 residues.

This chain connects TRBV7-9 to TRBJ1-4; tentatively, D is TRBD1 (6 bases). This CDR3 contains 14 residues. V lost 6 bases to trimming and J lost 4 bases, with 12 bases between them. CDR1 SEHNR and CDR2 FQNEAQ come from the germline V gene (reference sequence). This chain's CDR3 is CASSRDISNEKLFF. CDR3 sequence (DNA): TGTGCCAGCAGTCGGGACATCAGTAATGAAAAACTGTTTTTT.

The CDR3 protein is CASSYAGGPYEQFF. In DNA form, the CDR3 reads TGTGCCAGCAGTTACGCGGGGGGGCCTTATGAGCAGTTCTTC. The genes are TRBV6-5 and TRBJ2-1, with TRBD2 identical over 9 bases. J gave up 8 bases and V 2 bases, and 4 bases lay outside the gene matches. Germline V gene data show CDR1 as MNHEY and CDR2 as SVGAGI. This CDR3 has 14 residues.

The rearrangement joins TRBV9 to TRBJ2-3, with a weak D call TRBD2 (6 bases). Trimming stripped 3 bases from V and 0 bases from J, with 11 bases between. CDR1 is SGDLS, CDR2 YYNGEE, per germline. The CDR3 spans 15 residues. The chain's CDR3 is CASSAGAASTDTQYF. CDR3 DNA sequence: TGTGCCAGCAGCGCGGGAGCGGCTAGCACAGATACGCAGTATTTT. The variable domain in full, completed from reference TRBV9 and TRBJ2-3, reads DSGVTQTPKHLITATGQRVTLRCSPRSGDLSVYWYQQSLDQGLQFLIQYYNGEERAKGNILERFSAQQFPDLHSELNLSSLELGDSALYFCASSAGAASTDTQYFGPGTRLTVL.

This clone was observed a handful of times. Here the CDR3 reads CASSHRAGVNQPQHF. CDR3 in DNA: TGTGCCAGCAGCCATCGGGCAGGGGTGAATCAGCCCCAGCATTTT. The V gene is TRBV7-2, the J gene TRBJ1-5; tentatively, D is TRBD1 (6 bases). The CDR3 covers 15 residues. Per germline, CDR1 SGHTA and CDR2 FQGNSA. Trimming stripped 5 bases from V and 4 bases from J, with 15 bases between. The variable domain in full, with the rest retrieved from reference TRBV7-2 and TRBJ1-5, is GAGVSQSPSNKVTEKGKDVELRCDPISGHTALYWYRQSLGQGLEFLIYFQGNSAPDKSGLPSDRFSAERTGGSVSTLTIQRTQQEDSAVYLCASSHRAGVNQPQHFGDGTRLSIL.

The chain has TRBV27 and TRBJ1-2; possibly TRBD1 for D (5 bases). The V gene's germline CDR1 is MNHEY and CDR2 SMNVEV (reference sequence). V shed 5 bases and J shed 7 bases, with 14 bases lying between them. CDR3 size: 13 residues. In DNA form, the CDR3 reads TGTGCCAGCAGTCCCCGACGGGGGTCTGGCTACACCTTC. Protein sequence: CASSPRRGSGYTF.

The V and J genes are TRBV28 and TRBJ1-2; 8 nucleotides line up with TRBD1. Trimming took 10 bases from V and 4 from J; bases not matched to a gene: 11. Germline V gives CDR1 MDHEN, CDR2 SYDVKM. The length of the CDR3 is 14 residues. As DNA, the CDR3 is TGTGCCATCGCCCCCCAGGGGGCAAGCTATGGCTACACCTTC. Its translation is CAIAPQGASYGYTF.

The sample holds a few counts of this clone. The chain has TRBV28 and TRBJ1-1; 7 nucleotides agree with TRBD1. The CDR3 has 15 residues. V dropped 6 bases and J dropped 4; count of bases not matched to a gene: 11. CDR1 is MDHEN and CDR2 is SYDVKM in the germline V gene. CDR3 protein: CASSPGGAWGTEAFF. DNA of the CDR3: TGTGCCAGCAGCCCAGGGGGAGCGTGGGGCACTGAAGCTTTCTTT. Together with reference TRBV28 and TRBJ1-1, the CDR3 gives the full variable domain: DVKVTQSSRYLVKRTGEKVFLECVQDMDHENMFWYRQDPGLGLRLIYFSYDVKMKEKGDIPEGYSVSREKKERFSLILESASTNQTSMYLCASSPGGAWGTEAFFGQGTRLTVV.

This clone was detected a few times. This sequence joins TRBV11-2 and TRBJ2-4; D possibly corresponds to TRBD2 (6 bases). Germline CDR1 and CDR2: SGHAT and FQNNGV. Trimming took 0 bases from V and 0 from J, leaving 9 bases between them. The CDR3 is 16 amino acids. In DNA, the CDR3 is TGTGCCAGCAGCTTAGAGGCGGGGATAGCCAAAAACATTCAGTACTTC. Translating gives CASSLEAGIAKNIQYF.

This chain's CDR3 is CASSFEPAGEKLFF. In nucleotides, the CDR3 is TGTGCCAGCAGCTTCGAGCCCGCAGGGGAAAAACTGTTTTTT. This chain links TRBV11-2 with TRBJ1-4, with D maybe TRBD1 (5 bases). From germline, CDR1 is SGHAT and CDR2 FQNNGV. The CDR3 totals 14 residues. Trimming left V 3 bases short and J 8 bases short, with 13 bases between. Looking up the rest from reference TRBV11-2 and TRBJ1-4 gives the full variable domain: EAGVAQSPRYKIIEKRQSVAFWCNPISGHATLYWYQQILGQGPKLLIQFQNNGVVDDSQLPKDRFSAERLKGVDSTLKIQPAKLEDSAVYLCASSFEPAGEKLFFGSGTQLSVL.

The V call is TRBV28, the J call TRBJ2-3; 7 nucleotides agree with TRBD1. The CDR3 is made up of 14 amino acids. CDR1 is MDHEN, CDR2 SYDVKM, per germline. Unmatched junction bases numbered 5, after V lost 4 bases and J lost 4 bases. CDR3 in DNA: TGTGCCAGCAGTTATCCACAGGGGCCAGATACGCAGTATTTT. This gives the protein CASSYPQGPDTQYF.